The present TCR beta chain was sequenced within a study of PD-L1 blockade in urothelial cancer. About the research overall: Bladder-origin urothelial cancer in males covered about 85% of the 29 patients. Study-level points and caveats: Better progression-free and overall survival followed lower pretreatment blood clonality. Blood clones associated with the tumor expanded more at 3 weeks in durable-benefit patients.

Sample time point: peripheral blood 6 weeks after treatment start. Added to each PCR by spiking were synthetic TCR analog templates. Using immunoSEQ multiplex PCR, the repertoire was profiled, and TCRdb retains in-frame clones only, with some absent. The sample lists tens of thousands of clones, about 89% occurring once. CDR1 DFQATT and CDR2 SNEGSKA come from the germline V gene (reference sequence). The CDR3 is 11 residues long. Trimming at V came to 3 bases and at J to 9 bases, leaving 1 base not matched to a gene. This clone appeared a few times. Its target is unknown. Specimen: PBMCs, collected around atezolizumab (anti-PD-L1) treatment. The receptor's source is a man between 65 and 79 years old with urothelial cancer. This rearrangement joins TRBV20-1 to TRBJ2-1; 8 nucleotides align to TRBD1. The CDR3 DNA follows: TGCAGTGCTAGGGGGACAGGTGAGCAGTTCTTC. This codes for CSARGTGEQFF.